The 12 T cell receptor beta chains below all came from one sample that was sequenced in a study of blood T cell repertoires in COVID-19. The method was immunoSEQ multiplex PCR; TCRdb's version includes in-frame clones alone and lacks a portion of them. The sample includes under 300,000 clones, around 90% of them seen just once. Sequencing was done on a sample of peripheral blood. These receptors were collected from a man aged 55 to 70 who had recovered from COVID-19.

CDR3 sequence: CARNGVSSAFFTDTQYF. Here the CDR3 DNA reads TGTGCCAGGAACGGAGTATCTAGCGCCTTCTTCACAGATACGCAGTATTTT. V is TRBV27 and J is TRBJ2-3; a possible D gene is TRBD2 (6 bases). The CDR3 spans 17 residues. With 9 bases removed from V and 2 bases from J, the gap between germline ends came to 24 bases. The germline V gene encodes CDR1 MNHEY and CDR2 SMNVEV (reference sequence).

The rearrangement uses TRBV7-9 and TRBJ2-2; 10 nucleotides line up with TRBD1. Looked up from germline, CDR1 is SEHNR and CDR2 is FQNEAQ (reference sequence). This CDR3 comprises 15 residues. V trimming: 5 bases; J trimming: 6 bases; junction bases outside the gene matches: 6. The CDR3 spells CASSGGTGDAGELFF. The CDR3 DNA follows: TGTGCCAGCAGCGGAGGGACAGGGGACGCCGGGGAGCTGTTTTTT.

This clone has only one observation. This chain joins TRBV5-8 and TRBJ1-1; 11 bases align to TRBD1. The CDR3 is 18 amino acids. Germline V CDR1 and CDR2: SGHTS, YDEGEE. J gave up 0 bases and V 4 bases, and 11 bases lay outside the gene matches. The CDR3 loop is CASSLGTGGQLMNTEAFF. Written as DNA, the CDR3 is TGTGCCAGCAGCCTGGGGACAGGGGGGCAGTTAATGAACACTGAAGCTTTCTTT.

The gene calls are TRBV18 and TRBJ1-2; 10 bases align to TRBD1. Per germline, CDR1 KGHSH and CDR2 LQKENI. The CDR3 is made up of 15 amino acids. The V segment lost 0 bases and the J segment 8 bases; nucleotides outside the gene matches: 6. The CDR3 loop is CASSPPQTGGRGYTF. In nucleotides, the CDR3 is TGTGCCAGCTCACCACCCCAGACAGGGGGCCGGGGCTACACCTTC.

The gene calls are TRBV5-1 and TRBJ2-2; 8 bases line up with TRBD2. After removal of 1 base from V and 3 bases from J, the junction contained 2 bases not matched to a gene. Germline CDR1 SGHRS, CDR2 YFSETQ. The CDR3 contains 15 residues. In DNA form, the CDR3 reads TGCGCCAGCAGCTTGTCAGCGGGGGACACCGGGGAGCTGTTTTTT. Its translation is CASSLSAGDTGELFF.

The chain uses TRBV5-1 and TRBJ1-6; the D is unclear. The V and J ends lost 1 base and 7 bases respectively, with 15 bases between them. In germline, CDR1 is SGHRS, CDR2 YFSETQ. This CDR3 is 16 amino acids long. The CDR3 sequence: CASSLTLAGGNSPLHF. For the CDR3, the DNA is TGCGCCAGCAGCTTGACCCTTGCAGGAGGGAATTCACCCCTCCACTTT.

V gene TRBV7-9 combines with J gene TRBJ2-7, with unresolved D. With 5 bases removed from V and 6 bases from J, the gap between germline ends came to 11 bases. Germline lookup yields CDR1 SEHNR and CDR2 FQNEAQ (reference sequence). The CDR3 has 12 residues. CDR3: CASSLGGTEQYF. The DNA of the CDR3 is TGTGCCAGCAGCCTTGGCGGTACCGAGCAGTACTTC.

This clone was recorded only once. This chain connects TRBV29-1 to TRBJ1-2; no clear D. The CDR3 has 12 amino acids. V shed 0 bases and J shed 7 bases, with 9 bases lying between them. Germline loops: CDR1 SQVTM, CDR2 ANQGSEA. The DNA for the CDR3 is TGCAGCGTTGAAGATGAGGGTCCTGGCTACACCTTC. Its translation is CSVEDEGPGYTF.

This clone was seen a few times. The J gene is TRBJ1-5, the V gene TRBV19; tentatively, D is TRBD1 (6 bases). Germline V gives CDR1 LNHDA, CDR2 SQIVND (reference sequence). The V gene lost 7 bases and the J gene lost 6 bases, with 19 bases spanning the gap. This CDR3 region has 15 residues. CDR3 sequence (DNA): TGTGCCAGTACCATAGACGCAGGGGTCCGTCAGCCCCAGCATTTT. This translates into CASTIDAGVRQPQHF.

The gene calls are TRBV5-6 and TRBJ1-1, with D possibly matching TRBD1 (6 bases). Between the trimmed V and J ends, which lost 1 base and 7 bases, there was a span of 11 bases. Germline values: CDR1 SGHDT, CDR2 YYEEEE. This CDR3 is built from 13 residues. In DNA form, the CDR3 reads TGTGCCAGCAGCTTGATAGCAGGGGATGAAGCTTTCTTT. Translating it yields CASSLIAGDEAFF.

V usage is TRBV24-1 and J usage is TRBJ1-5, with no clear D. Trimming removed 3 bases from V and 7 bases from J, with 12 bases in between. The germline V gene encodes CDR1 KGHDR and CDR2 SFDVKD. The CDR3 spans 14 residues. CDR3 DNA: TGTGCCACCAGTGATAATATAGGGAGACAGCCCCAGCATTTT. It encodes CATSDNIGRQPQHF.

V and J are TRBV6-2 or TRBV6-3 and TRBJ2-4; D may be TRBD1 (6 bases). The CDR3 is 16 residues long. Trimming removed 1 base at V and 1 base at J, with 11 bases between. Germline V CDR1 and CDR2: MNHEY, SVGEGT. CDR3 residues: CASSYYRVDAKNIQYF. For the CDR3, the DNA is TGTGCCAGCAGTTACTACAGGGTGGATGCCAAAAACATTCAGTACTTC.